A selection of T cell receptor beta chains follows, all from one sample in a study of metastatic and nonmetastatic thyroid tumors. Using MiXCR, TCRdb re-called clones from the PCR reads. The sample has approximately 69,000 clones, over 12% seen once. Sequenced: blood. Source of these receptors: a male donor with papillary thyroid cancer or a benign thyroid nodule (not recorded which). Some clones in this sample may be carry-over from other donors' samples. Each CDR3 is given with its conserved first and last residue.

TRBJ2-2,TRBV24-1,CATSDLSRTGELFF
TRBJ2-1,TRBV10-3,CAISAGGPRHEQFF
TRBJ2-2,TRBV12-3/TRBV12-4,CASSSGGTGELFF
TRBJ2-3,TRBV7-8,CASSFKVDTQYF
TRBJ2-1,TRBV4-3,CASSQELAGGPYGEQFF
TRBJ2-7,TRBV3-1,CASSQDSDLAGAYEQYF
TRBJ1-5,TRBV2,CTSSELGAQTGGNQPHHF
TRBJ1-1,TRBV6-1,CASGVGHWNTEAFF
TRBJ2-5,TRBV6-1,CASSPHLGSETQYF
TRBJ1-2,TRBV7-9,CASSLEGRNYGYTF
TRBJ1-1,TRBV11-2,CASSFRWDEAFF
TRBJ2-5,TRBV6-5,CASSYSKAGPPETQYF